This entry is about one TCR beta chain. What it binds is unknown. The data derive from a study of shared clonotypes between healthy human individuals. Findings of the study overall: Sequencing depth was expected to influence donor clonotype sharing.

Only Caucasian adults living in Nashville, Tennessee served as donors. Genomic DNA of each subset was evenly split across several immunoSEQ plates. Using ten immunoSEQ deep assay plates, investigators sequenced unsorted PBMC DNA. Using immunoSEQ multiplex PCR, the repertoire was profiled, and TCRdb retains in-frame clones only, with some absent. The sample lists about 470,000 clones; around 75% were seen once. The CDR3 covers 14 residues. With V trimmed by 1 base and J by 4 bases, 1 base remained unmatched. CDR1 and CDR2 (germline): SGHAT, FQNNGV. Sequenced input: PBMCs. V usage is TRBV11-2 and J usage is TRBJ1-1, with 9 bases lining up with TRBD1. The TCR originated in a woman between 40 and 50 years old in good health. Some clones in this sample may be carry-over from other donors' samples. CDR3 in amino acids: CASSLGDRVTEAFF. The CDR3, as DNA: TGTGCCAGCAGCTTAGGGGACAGGGTCACTGAAGCTTTCTTT.